The 24 T cell receptor beta chains in this list originate from one sample, sequenced in a study of metastatic and nonmetastatic thyroid tumors (TCRdb year 2020). Libraries were constructed by PCR. The instrument given in TCRdb is Illumina HiSeq 4000. The public reads were reanalyzed by TCRdb: fastp trimming at Q25, MiXCR alignment, in-frame beta chains only. The sample contains approximately 31,000 clones, around 30% of them found a single time. 25% to 35% of the sample is in the top ten clones. No treatment had been received by any patient before thyroid surgery. The sequenced material came from blood. These receptors were taken from a female donor with papillary thyroid cancer or a benign thyroid nodule (not recorded which). Some clones in this sample may be carry-over from other donors' samples.

This clone came up many times. V is TRBV5-6 and J is TRBJ2-1; D may be TRBD1 (7 bases). CDR3 length: 15 amino acids. V was pared by 4 bases and J by 5 bases, with 16 bases between. CDR1 and CDR2 (germline): SGHDT, YYEEEE. Written as DNA, the CDR3 is TGTGCCAGCAGCCCCCAGGGGGGCCTAGACAATGAGCAGTTCTTC. Encoded protein: CASSPQGGLDNEQFF.

This clone has at least ten counts. V is TRBV2 and J is TRBJ2-5; 10 bases fit TRBD2. Germline lookup yields CDR1 SNHLY and CDR2 FYNNEI. This CDR3 comprises 15 residues. V shed 6 bases and J 2 bases; nucleotides not matched to a gene: 6. CDR3 region: CASSAGLALQETQYF. The CDR3 region has the DNA TGTGCCAGCAGCGCGGGACTAGCGCTACAAGAGACCCAGTACTTC.

This clone has a count of ten or more. The chain uses TRBV24-1 and TRBJ1-3; tentative D call: TRBD1 (6 bases). V shed 8 bases and J shed 3 bases, with 10 bases lying between them. Germline V gives CDR1 KGHDR, CDR2 SFDVKD. The CDR3 is 13 amino acids. CDR3 DNA sequence: TGTGCCACCAAACAGGGAGGTGGAAACACCATATATTTT. Its translation: CATKQGGGNTIYF.

As concerns this clone: A read error may account for a junction end that differs from germline. The V call is TRBV18, the J call TRBJ2-1, with TRBD2 matching over 8 bases. Germline assignment: CDR1 KGHSH and CDR2 LQKENI. The CDR3 runs to 13 residues. CDR3 sequence (DNA): TGTGCCAGCTCACCGAATAGACCGGGGGGGGGGGGCTTC. Encoded protein: CASSPNRPGGGGF.

At least ten counts were recorded for this clone. The rearrangement links TRBV20-1 to TRBJ2-7, with TRBD1 as a possible D gene (6 bases). CDR3 length equals 13 residues. The germline V and J ends were trimmed by 2 bases and 3 bases, with 11 bases remaining between them. Germline assignment: CDR1 DFQATT and CDR2 SNEGSKA (reference sequence). The chain's CDR3 is CSARKNRDYEQYF. For the CDR3, the DNA is TGCAGTGCTAGAAAGAACAGGGACTACGAGCAGTACTTC.

This clone has just a few counts. The V and J genes are TRBV2 and TRBJ2-1, with TRBD1 identical over 8 bases. CDR3 size: 15 residues. The germline gives CDR1 SNHLY, CDR2 FYNNEI. V gave up 1 base and J gave up 7 bases; unmatched junction bases: 6. The DNA of the CDR3 is TGTGCCAGCAGTGAAGAGGACAGGGTATGGAATGAGCAGTTCTTC. Its translation: CASSEEDRVWNEQFF.

There are many counts of this clone. The rearrangement links TRBV20-1 to TRBJ1-1, with D maybe TRBD1 (6 bases). Trimming took 5 bases from V and 4 from J, leaving 17 bases between them. This CDR3 has 14 amino acids. Looked up from germline, CDR1 is DFQATT and CDR2 is SNEGSKA (reference sequence). The CDR3 here is CSAPRGNERTEAFF. In DNA, the CDR3 is TGCAGTGCTCCGAGGGGGAACGAACGCACTGAAGCTTTCTTT.

This clone was recorded many times. J is TRBJ2-7 and V is TRBV4-1; no reliable D call. The CDR3 has 15 residues. Between the trimmed V and J ends, which lost 5 bases and 1 base, there was a span of 15 bases. From germline, CDR1 is MGHRA and CDR2 YSYEKL. CDR3 coding DNA: TGCGCCAGCAGCTCTCAGGTTGTCCCGTCCTACGAGCAGTACTTC. Translation: CASSSQVVPSYEQYF.

The rearrangement links TRBV28 to TRBJ1-2; D not resolved. V was pared by 5 bases and J by 4 bases, with 17 bases between. CDR3 size: 15 residues. The germline V gene has CDR1 MDHEN and CDR2 SYDVKM. The DNA of the CDR3 is TGTGCCAGCAGTAGGATGGGTGCTTGGGTCTATGGCTACACCTTC. This sequence encodes CASSRMGAWVYGYTF.

This clone has a handful of counts. The rearrangement links TRBV24-1 to TRBJ2-7; D unclear. The CDR3 sequence is 15 residues long. Germline V gives CDR1 KGHDR, CDR2 SFDVKD. V was trimmed by 5 bases and J by 5 bases, leaving 18 bases between them. The CDR3 loop is CATSVGKDGYDEQYF. CDR3 DNA: TGTGCCACCAGTGTGGGTAAAGATGGATACGACGAGCAGTACTTC.

With regard to this clone: The junction departs from the called germline gene at one end, perhaps through a read error. Other DNA sequences in the sample encode the same CDR3. This sequence joins TRBV20-1 and TRBJ2-2; TRBD2 matches 11 bases. The germline gives CDR1 DFQATT, CDR2 SNEGSKA (reference sequence). This CDR3 contains 15 residues. The CDR3 coding sequence is TGCAGTGCGTCGCTAGCGGGAGGTATGACCGGTGAGCTGTTTTTT. It is translated as CSASLAGGMTGELFF.

The chain uses TRBV5-1 and TRBJ2-3; a possible D gene is TRBD2 (5 bases). V lost 0 bases, J lost 4 bases, and 12 bases lay in between. Germline CDR1 and CDR2: SGHRS and YFSETQ. The CDR3 loop spans 15 amino acids. CDR3 nucleotide sequence: TGCGCCAGCAGCTTGGGGGCAGACTACGCAGATACGCAGTATTTT. Protein sequence: CASSLGADYADTQYF.

This clone has just a few counts. The junction differs from germline at one of its ends, possibly a read error. The chain joins TRBV6-1 to TRBJ2-2, with 9 bases lining up with TRBD2. The CDR3 totals 15 residues. Germline-derived CDR1 and CDR2 are MNHNS and SASEGT. CDR3 protein: CASVAGVADTVELFF. CDR3 sequence (DNA): TGTGCCAGTGTAGCGGGGGTAGCAGACACCGTGGAGCTGTTTTTT.

Notes on this clone: The CDR3 does not end in the conserved phenylalanine or tryptophan, so this is likely a read error. The CDR3 reads CASSFSYAGTSTYEQYL. CDR3 nucleotides: TGTGCCAGCAGTTTCTCGTATGCCGGGACCTCGACCTACGAGCAGTACCTC. This chain uses TRBV6-5 with TRBJ2-7; perhaps D is TRBD1 or TRBD2 (5 bases each). The CDR3 has 17 residues. V was clipped by 4 bases and J by 2 bases, with 21 bases between them. From germline, CDR1 is MNHEY and CDR2 SVGAGI.

This clone was counted many times. At one end, the junction sequence differs from germline, possibly due to a read error. The rearrangement uses TRBV19 and TRBJ2-7; D might be TRBD1 or TRBD2, each matching 5 bases. CDR1 LNHDA and CDR2 SQIVND come from the germline V gene (reference sequence). The CDR3 loop spans 12 amino acids. The CDR3 here is CASSLEGYEQYF. As DNA, the CDR3 is TGTGCCAGTAGTTTAGAGGGGTACGAGCAGTACTTC.

This clone was picked up many times. This chain uses TRBV11-3 with TRBJ1-1; weak D call: TRBD1 (6 bases). Germline CDR1 and CDR2: SGHNT and YENEEA. With 3 bases removed from V and 4 bases from J, the gap between germline ends came to 9 bases. The CDR3 loop spans 13 amino acids. The CDR3 region is CASSFVQGTEAFF. DNA for the CDR3: TGTGCCAGCAGCTTCGTACAGGGCACTGAAGCTTTCTTT. The complete variable domain, with remaining parts taken from reference TRBV11-3 and TRBJ1-1, reads EAGVVQSPRYKIIEKKQPVAFWCNPISGHNTLYWYLQNLGQGPELLIRYENEEAVDDSQLPKDRFSAERLKGVDSTLKIQPAELGDSAVYLCASSFVQGTEAFFGQGTRLTVV.

A few counts support this clone. The chain uses TRBV24-1 and TRBJ2-3; 7 nucleotides line up with TRBD1. Germline trimming cut 9 bases from V and 2 bases from J; bases unmatched to any gene: 10. The CDR3 extends over 15 amino acids. Germline CDR1 reads KGHDR; CDR2 reads SFDVKD. Written as DNA, the CDR3 is TGTGCCACCGCGAGCGGACAGGCGTACACAGATACGCAGTATTTT. Protein sequence: CATASGQAYTDTQYF.

This clone appeared a few times. The chain is built from TRBV28 and TRBJ1-1; D gene ambiguous. The germline CDR1 and CDR2 sequences are MDHEN and SYDVKM. The CDR3 covers 14 residues. Between the trimmed V and J ends, which lost 6 bases and 4 bases, there was a span of 15 bases. In nucleotides, the CDR3 is TGTGCCAGCAGCCTAGAAGGCCGGGGCACTGAAGCTTTCTTT. Translating it yields CASSLEGRGTEAFF. The whole variable domain, remainder taken from reference TRBV28 and TRBJ1-1, is DVKVTQSSRYLVKRTGEKVFLECVQDMDHENMFWYRQDPGLGLRLIYFSYDVKMKEKGDIPEGYSVSREKKERFSLILESASTNQTSMYLCASSLEGRGTEAFFGQGTRLTVV.

This clone was counted ten times or more. The chain uses TRBV6-1 and TRBJ1-2; no firm D call. The CDR3 covers 12 residues. CDR1 MNHNS and CDR2 SASEGT come from the germline V gene. Trimming stripped 8 bases from V and 0 bases from J, with 7 bases between. CDR3 bases: TGTGCCAGCGTTCCAGCTAACTATGGCTACACCTTC. It yields the protein CASVPANYGYTF.

This clone was counted between two and nine times. The chain is built from TRBV12-3 or TRBV12-4 and TRBJ2-7; D possibly corresponds to TRBD1 (5 bases). The CDR3 contains 14 residues. Trimming removed 3 bases from V and 4 bases from J, with 13 bases in between. The CDR3 DNA follows: TGTGCCAGCAGTTTTGTTTTGACAGCTTACGAGCAGTACTTC. Translation: CASSFVLTAYEQYF.

This clone was seen a handful of times. This chain connects TRBV19 to TRBJ2-7; no definite D call. CDR1 LNHDA and CDR2 SQIVND come from the germline V gene (reference sequence). The CDR3 consists of 15 residues. With 1 base removed from V and 2 bases from J, the gap between germline ends came to 12 bases. In DNA, the CDR3 is TGTGCCAGTAGTATAGTTCCCGGTTATACCTACGAGCAGTACTTC. Translated, it gives CASSIVPGYTYEQYF.

This clone was detected ten times or more. This chain joins TRBV6-1 and TRBJ2-7; D ambiguous. Germline CDR1 and CDR2: MNHNS and SASEGT. The CDR3 sequence is 14 residues long. V shed 7 bases and J shed 0 bases, with 13 bases lying between them. The CDR3 loop reads CASNPGMVSYEQYF. The DNA for the CDR3 is TGTGCCAGCAACCCAGGCATGGTCTCCTACGAGCAGTACTTC.

The rearrangement joins TRBV2 to TRBJ2-7; 8 bases map to TRBD2. CDR3 length: 14 residues. The V gene's germline CDR1 is SNHLY and CDR2 FYNNEI. V lost 5 bases to trimming and J lost 4 bases; unmatched junction nucleotides: 7. CDR3 bases: TGTGCCAGCAGTACCGGACTAGCAGATTACGAGCAGTACTTC. It encodes CASSTGLADYEQYF.

This clone was observed at least ten times. The chain has TRBV5-1 and TRBJ1-1; D call uncertain. The V and J ends lost 0 bases and 0 bases respectively, with 9 bases between them. The germline CDR1 and CDR2 sequences are SGHRS and YFSETQ. The CDR3 sequence is 15 residues long. The CDR3 DNA reads as TGCGCCAGCAGCTTGGGTGCAGACATGAACACTGAAGCTTTCTTT. Encoded protein: CASSLGADMNTEAFF.